These 20 T cell receptor beta chains were sequenced from one sample in a study of shared clonotypes between healthy human individuals. TCRdb's copy holds only in-frame clones and misses some; the assay was immunoSEQ multiplex PCR. The sample contains 1.5 million to 2.5 million clones, roughly 94% of which appear only once. Naive-designated CD8 cells lacked CD45RO, were positively enriched for CCR7, and omitted terminally differentiated effector memory CD45RA+ cells. The sequencing sample was made of naive CD8+ T cells sorted from blood. The receptors derive from a man aged 18 to 30 in good health.

On this clone: Additional DNA sequences in this sample encode the identical CDR3. The V and J genes are TRBV30 and TRBJ1-1; tentatively, D is TRBD1 (6 bases). V was trimmed by 1 base and J by 4 bases, leaving 10 bases between them. Looked up from germline, CDR1 is GTSNPN and CDR2 is SVGIG (reference sequence). The CDR3 totals 13 residues. CDR3 coding DNA: TGTGCCTGGAGTGCGGAGGGGGGCACTGAAGCTTTCTTT. Amino acids: CAWSAEGGTEAFF.

The chain is built from TRBV5-6 and TRBJ2-5, with 7 bases fitting TRBD2. Germline-derived CDR1 and CDR2 are SGHDT and YYEEEE. The CDR3 length is 15 residues. Trimming took 3 bases from V and 4 from J; bases not matched to a gene: 9. Here the CDR3 reads CASSWMTSPRETQYF. CDR3 DNA: TGTGCCAGCAGCTGGATGACTAGCCCCCGAGAGACCCAGTACTTC.

The V gene is TRBV10-2, the J gene TRBJ2-5, with TRBD2 identical over 7 bases. Per the germline V gene, CDR1 is WSHSY and CDR2 is SAAADI. This CDR3 contains 15 residues. V was pared by 6 bases and J by 11 bases, with 18 bases of the junction left unmatched. The CDR3 reads CASSQEPAGTSEQYF. The CDR3 bases are TGCGCCAGCAGCCAAGAACCAGCGGGAACGTCAGAGCAGTACTTC.

The V gene is TRBV2, the J gene TRBJ2-7, with 13 bases lining up with TRBD2. This CDR3 region has 16 residues. Trimming took 0 bases from V and 6 from J; bases not matched to a gene: 5. In germline, CDR1 is SNHLY, CDR2 FYNNEI. The DNA for the CDR3 is TGTGCCAGCAGTGAAGCTGGGACTAGCGGGACTAGCGAGCAGTACTTC. Encoded protein: CASSEAGTSGTSEQYF.

This sequence joins TRBV9 and TRBJ1-1, with 7 nucleotides matching TRBD1. The V gene's germline CDR1 is SGDLS and CDR2 YYNGEE. V was pared by 0 bases and J by 3 bases, with 8 bases of the junction left unmatched. This CDR3 spans 16 amino acids. CDR3 in amino acids: CASSVADRVMDTEAFF. The CDR3 DNA reads TGTGCCAGCAGCGTAGCTGACAGGGTCATGGACACTGAAGCTTTCTTT.

V usage is TRBV7-2 and J usage is TRBJ2-3, with D unclear. The CDR3 runs to 17 residues. Germline CDR1 SGHTA, CDR2 FQGNSA. With 2 bases removed from V and 3 bases from J, the gap between germline ends came to 18 bases. CDR3 sequence reads: CASSLFGSLMSTDTQYF. CDR3 sequence (DNA): TGTGCCAGCAGCTTATTTGGCTCTCTAATGAGTACAGATACGCAGTATTTT.

The chain recombines TRBV14 with TRBJ2-7, with 9 bases that match TRBD1. This CDR3 contains 14 residues. In germline, CDR1 is SGHDN, CDR2 FVKESK. V gave up 4 bases and J gave up 5 bases; unmatched junction bases: 6. The CDR3 spells CASSPTGQGDEQYF. The CDR3 DNA reads as TGTGCCAGCAGCCCGACGGGACAGGGTGACGAGCAGTACTTC.

V usage is TRBV4-1 and J usage is TRBJ1-6; TRBD1 might be the D (5 bases). This CDR3 comprises 16 residues. V was shortened by 1 base and J by 6 bases, with 13 bases between the two germline ends. Germline CDR1 and CDR2: MGHRA and YSYEKL. CDR3 sequence (DNA): TGCGCCAGCAGCCAAGTGAGGGGAGACTTTAATTCACCCCTCCACTTT. Translation gives CASSQVRGDFNSPLHF.

This chain links TRBV30 with TRBJ1-2; the match to TRBD1 covers 10 bases. This CDR3 is built from 16 residues. The germline CDR1 and CDR2 sequences are GTSNPN and SVGIG (reference sequence). V gave up 3 bases and J gave up 0 bases; unmatched junction bases: 7. The CDR3 DNA reads as TGTGCCTGGAGCGGTTGGACAGGGGGGGCTAACTATGGCTACACCTTC. Protein: CAWSGWTGGANYGYTF.

This clone was seen more than once but under ten times. This same CDR3 is encoded by further DNA sequences in the sample. V is TRBV6-5 and J is TRBJ1-6; D ambiguous. CDR1 is MNHEY, CDR2 SVGAGI, per germline. The CDR3 has 14 amino acids. The ends were cut back, 8 bases at V and 0 bases at J, with 8 bases in the middle. The CDR3 DNA is TGTGCCAGCGCGACGAGCTCCTATAATTCACCCCTCCACTTT. Protein: CASATSSYNSPLHF.

The chain couples TRBV6-6 to TRBJ1-3; D gene uncertain. CDR3 length: 15 amino acids. Trimming took off 5 bases at V and 0 bases at J, with 11 bases between the two ends. Germline V gene data show CDR1 as MNHNY and CDR2 as SVGAGI (reference sequence). This CDR3 is CASSMTESSGNTIYF. CDR3 coding DNA: TGTGCCAGCAGTATGACGGAGAGCTCTGGAAACACCATATATTTT.

The V call is TRBV4-1, the J call TRBJ1-1; D call uncertain. Germline CDR1 is MGHRA and CDR2 is YSYEKL. The ends were cut back, 2 bases at V and 3 bases at J, with 13 bases in the middle. The CDR3 is 15 amino acids. CDR3 bases: TGCGCCAGCAGCCAACAAAAAGGAGAGGACACTGAAGCTTTCTTT. This codes for CASSQQKGEDTEAFF.

The CDR3 DNA is TGTGCCAGCAGTCAGACGTCTAATCAGCCCCAGCATTTT. This sequence encodes CASSQTSNQPQHF. The chain uses TRBV27 and TRBJ1-5; D is undetermined. The length of the CDR3 is 13 residues. Per the germline V gene, CDR1 is MNHEY and CDR2 is SMNVEV (reference sequence). V was cut by 5 bases and J by 4 bases, with 9 bases left in between.

The rearrangement uses TRBV11-2 and TRBJ1-1; D gene ambiguous. The CDR3 has 13 amino acids. Trimming shortened V by 1 base and J by 2 bases, and 5 bases separated the two germline ends. Per the germline V gene, CDR1 is SGHAT and CDR2 is FQNNGV. CDR3 coding DNA: TGTGCCAGCAGCTTAGTCTATAACACTGAAGCTTTCTTT. Protein: CASSLVYNTEAFF.

V gene TRBV7-9 combines with J gene TRBJ2-7; TRBD2 agrees at 9 bases. Germline V lookup: CDR1 SEHNR, CDR2 FQNEAQ (reference sequence). This CDR3 has 14 amino acids. V trimming: 2 bases; J trimming: 5 bases; junction bases outside the gene matches: 4. The CDR3 reads CASSLLAGFHEQYF. The DNA of the CDR3 is TGTGCCAGCAGCTTACTAGCGGGATTTCACGAGCAGTACTTC.

CDR3 loop: CATHTKTISDGNYGYTF. The CDR3 DNA sequence: TGTGCCACCCATACTAAAACGATCTCCGACGGCAACTATGGCTACACCTTC. The V call is TRBV28, the J call TRBJ1-2; D is unclear. The V gene's germline CDR1 is MDHEN and CDR2 SYDVKM. The CDR3 covers 17 residues. The germline V and J ends were trimmed by 10 bases and 2 bases, with 26 bases remaining between them.

This chain links TRBV4-1 with TRBJ1-1; 7 nucleotides align to TRBD1. This CDR3 is built from 15 residues. Germline lookup yields CDR1 MGHRA and CDR2 YSYEKL. V shed 1 base and J 5 bases; nucleotides not matched to a gene: 7. Here the CDR3 reads CASSQGAGGGTEAFF. As DNA, the CDR3 is TGCGCCAGCAGCCAAGGGGCAGGGGGAGGGACTGAAGCTTTCTTT.

This chain connects TRBV27 to TRBJ2-7; 8 bases are a match to TRBD1. The CDR3 length is 17 residues. Germline V CDR1 and CDR2: MNHEY, SMNVEV (reference sequence). V shed 1 base and J 3 bases; nucleotides not matched to a gene: 11. CDR3 coding DNA: TGTGCCAGCAGTTTATACGCAGGGCAGGGGGCAGGCTACGAGCAGTACTTC. Translated, it gives CASSLYAGQGAGYEQYF.

Remarks on this clone: Other DNA sequences within the sample encode an identical CDR3. The V and J genes are TRBV19 and TRBJ2-7; 10 nucleotides align to TRBD1. This CDR3 contains 14 residues. The junction had 3 bases not matched to a gene; V was cut back by 4 bases and J by 3 bases. Per germline, CDR1 LNHDA and CDR2 SQIVND (reference sequence). The CDR3 DNA sequence: TGTGCCAGTAGTACACGGACAGGGGGCTACGAGCAGTACTTC. Its protein product is CASSTRTGGYEQYF. The full variable domain, completed using reference TRBV19 and TRBJ2-7, is DGGITQSPKYLFRKEGQNVTLSCEQNLNHDAMYWYRQDPGQGLRLIYYSQIVNDFQKGDIAEGYSVSREKKESFPLTVTSAQKNPTAFYLCASSTRTGGYEQYFGPGTRLTVT.

The chain uses TRBV27 and TRBJ2-7, with 8 bases that match TRBD1. The junction had 4 bases not matched to a gene; V was cut back by 3 bases and J by 3 bases. The CDR3 has 14 residues. Per the germline V gene, CDR1 is MNHEY and CDR2 is SMNVEV (reference sequence). The CDR3 region has the DNA TGTGCCAGCAGTTTCAGGGGGCGAATCTACGAGCAGTACTTC. It codes for CASSFRGRIYEQYF.